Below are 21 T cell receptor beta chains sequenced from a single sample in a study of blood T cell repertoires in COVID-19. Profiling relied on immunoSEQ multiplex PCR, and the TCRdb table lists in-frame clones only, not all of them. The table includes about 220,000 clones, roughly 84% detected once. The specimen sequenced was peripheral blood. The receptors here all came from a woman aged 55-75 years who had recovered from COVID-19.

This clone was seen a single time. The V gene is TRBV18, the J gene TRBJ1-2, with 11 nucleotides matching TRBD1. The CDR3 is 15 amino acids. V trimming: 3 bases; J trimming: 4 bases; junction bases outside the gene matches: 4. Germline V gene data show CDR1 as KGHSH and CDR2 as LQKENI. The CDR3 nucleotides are TGTGCCAGCTCACCGGGGACAGGGGGTGGCTATGGCTACACCTTC. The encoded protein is CASSPGTGGGYGYTF.

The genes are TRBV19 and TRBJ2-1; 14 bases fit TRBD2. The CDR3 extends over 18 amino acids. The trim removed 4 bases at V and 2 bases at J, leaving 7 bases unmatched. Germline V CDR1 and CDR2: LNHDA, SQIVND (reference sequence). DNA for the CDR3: TGTGCCAGTAGTACCGGACTAGCGGGGGGAAATGCCTACAATGAGCAGTTCTTC. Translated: CASSTGLAGGNAYNEQFF.

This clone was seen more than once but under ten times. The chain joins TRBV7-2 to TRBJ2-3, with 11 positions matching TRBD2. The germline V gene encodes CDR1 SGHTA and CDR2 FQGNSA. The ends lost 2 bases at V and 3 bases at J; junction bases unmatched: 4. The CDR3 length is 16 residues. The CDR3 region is CASSLWASGGTDTQYF. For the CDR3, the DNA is TGTGCCAGCAGCTTATGGGCTAGCGGGGGGACAGATACGCAGTATTTT.

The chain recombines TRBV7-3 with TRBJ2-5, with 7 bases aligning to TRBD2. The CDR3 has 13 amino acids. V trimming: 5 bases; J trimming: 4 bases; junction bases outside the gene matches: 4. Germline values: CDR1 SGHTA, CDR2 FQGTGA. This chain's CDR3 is CASSPGGAETQYF. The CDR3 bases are TGTGCCAGCAGCCCGGGGGGAGCAGAGACCCAGTACTTC.

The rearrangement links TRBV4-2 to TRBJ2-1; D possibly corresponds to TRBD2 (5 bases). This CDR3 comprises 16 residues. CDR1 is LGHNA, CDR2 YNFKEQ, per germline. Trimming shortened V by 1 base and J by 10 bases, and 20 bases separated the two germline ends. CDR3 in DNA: TGTGCCAGCAGCCAAGTAAGCGGTGCGCCGGACCGAGAGCAGTTCTTC. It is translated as CASSQVSGAPDREQFF.

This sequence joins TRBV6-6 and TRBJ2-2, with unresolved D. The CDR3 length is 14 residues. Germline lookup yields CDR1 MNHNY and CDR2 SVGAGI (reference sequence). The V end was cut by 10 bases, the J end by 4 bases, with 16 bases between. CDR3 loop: CAILEQWSTGELFF. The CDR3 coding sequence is TGTGCCATCCTCGAACAATGGAGCACCGGGGAGCTGTTTTTT.

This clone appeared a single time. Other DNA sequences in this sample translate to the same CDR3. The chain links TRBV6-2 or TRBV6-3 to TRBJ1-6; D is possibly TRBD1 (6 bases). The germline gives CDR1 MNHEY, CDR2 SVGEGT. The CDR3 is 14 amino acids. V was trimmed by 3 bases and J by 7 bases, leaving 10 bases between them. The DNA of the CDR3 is TGTGCCAGCAGTTATCAGGGGCTAAATTCACCCCTCCACTTT. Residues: CASSYQGLNSPLHF.

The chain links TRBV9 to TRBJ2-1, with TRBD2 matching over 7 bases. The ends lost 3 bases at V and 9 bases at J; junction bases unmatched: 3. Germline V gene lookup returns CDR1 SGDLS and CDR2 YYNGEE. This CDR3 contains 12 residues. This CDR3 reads CASSGTSFEQFF. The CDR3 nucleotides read TGTGCCAGCAGCGGGACTAGTTTTGAGCAGTTCTTC.

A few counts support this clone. CDR3 sequence reads: CSADRNTEAFF. The CDR3 DNA sequence: TGCAGTGCCGACAGGAACACTGAAGCTTTCTTT. The chain uses TRBV20-1 and TRBJ1-1, with D tentatively TRBD1 (5 bases). The ends were cut back, 6 bases at V and 1 base at J, with 6 bases in the middle. CDR1 and CDR2 (germline): DFQATT, SNEGSKA (reference sequence). The CDR3 contains 11 residues.

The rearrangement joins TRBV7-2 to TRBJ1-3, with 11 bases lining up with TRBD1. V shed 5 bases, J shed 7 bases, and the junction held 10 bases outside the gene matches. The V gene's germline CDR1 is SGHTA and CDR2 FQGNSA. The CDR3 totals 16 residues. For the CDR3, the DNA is TGTGCCAGCAGCCCAACACCGGGACAGGGGGGGAACACCATATATTTT. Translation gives CASSPTPGQGGNTIYF.

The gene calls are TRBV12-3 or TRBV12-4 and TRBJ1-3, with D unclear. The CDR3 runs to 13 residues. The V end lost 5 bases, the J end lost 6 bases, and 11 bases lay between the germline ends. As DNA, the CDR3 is TGTGCCAGCAGTCCGAGCCTGGTAAACACCATATATTTT. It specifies CASSPSLVNTIYF.

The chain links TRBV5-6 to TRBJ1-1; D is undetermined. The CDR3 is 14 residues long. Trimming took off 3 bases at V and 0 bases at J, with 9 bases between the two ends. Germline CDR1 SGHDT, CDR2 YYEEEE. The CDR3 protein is CASSYDTMNTEAFF. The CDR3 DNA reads TGTGCCAGCAGCTACGACACGATGAACACTGAAGCTTTCTTT.

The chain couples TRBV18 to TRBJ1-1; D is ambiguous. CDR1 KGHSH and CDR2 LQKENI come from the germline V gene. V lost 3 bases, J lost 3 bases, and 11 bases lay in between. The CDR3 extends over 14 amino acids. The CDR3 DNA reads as TGTGCCAGCTCACCCTTAGTGCGGGACACTGAAGCTTTCTTT. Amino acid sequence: CASSPLVRDTEAFF.

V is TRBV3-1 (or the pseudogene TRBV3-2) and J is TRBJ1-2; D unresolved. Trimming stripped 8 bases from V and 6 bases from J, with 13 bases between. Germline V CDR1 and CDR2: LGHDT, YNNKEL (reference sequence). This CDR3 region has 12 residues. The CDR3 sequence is CASEGGNNGYTF. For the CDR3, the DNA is TGTGCCAGCGAGGGAGGGAATAATGGCTACACCTTC.

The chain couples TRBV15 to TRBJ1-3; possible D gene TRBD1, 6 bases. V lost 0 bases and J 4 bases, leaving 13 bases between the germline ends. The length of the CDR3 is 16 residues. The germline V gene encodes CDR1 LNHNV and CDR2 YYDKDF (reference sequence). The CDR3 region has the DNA TGTGCCACCAGCAGAGAGCGGGGGGCACTAGGAAACACCATATATTTT. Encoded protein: CATSRERGALGNTIYF.

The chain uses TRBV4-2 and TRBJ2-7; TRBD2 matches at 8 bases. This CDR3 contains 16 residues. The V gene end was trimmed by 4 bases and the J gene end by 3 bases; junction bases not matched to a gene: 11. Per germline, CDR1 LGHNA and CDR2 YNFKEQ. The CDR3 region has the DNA TGTGCCAGCAGCCCCTTCGGTCGGGGGGGCCTCTACGAGCAGTACTTC. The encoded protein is CASSPFGRGGLYEQYF.

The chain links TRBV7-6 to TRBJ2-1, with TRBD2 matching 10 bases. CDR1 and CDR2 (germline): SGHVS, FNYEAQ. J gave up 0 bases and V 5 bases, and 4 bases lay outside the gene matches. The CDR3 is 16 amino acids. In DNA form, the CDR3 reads TGTGCCAGCAGCCGACCTAGCGGGGGCTCCTACAATGAGCAGTTCTTC. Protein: CASSRPSGGSYNEQFF.

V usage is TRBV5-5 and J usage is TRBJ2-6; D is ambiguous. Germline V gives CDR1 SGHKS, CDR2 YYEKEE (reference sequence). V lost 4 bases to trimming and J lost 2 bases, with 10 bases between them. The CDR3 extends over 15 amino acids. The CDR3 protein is CASSRVVPGANVLTF. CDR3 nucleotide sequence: TGTGCCAGCAGCCGGGTGGTACCTGGGGCCAACGTCCTGACTTTC.

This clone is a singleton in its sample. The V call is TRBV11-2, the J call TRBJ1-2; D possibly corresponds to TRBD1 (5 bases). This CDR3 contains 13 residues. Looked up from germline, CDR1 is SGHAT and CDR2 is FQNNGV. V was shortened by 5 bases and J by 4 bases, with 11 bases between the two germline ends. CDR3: CASSPAGGYGYTF. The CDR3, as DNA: TGTGCCAGCAGCCCGGCCGGGGGCTATGGCTACACCTTC.

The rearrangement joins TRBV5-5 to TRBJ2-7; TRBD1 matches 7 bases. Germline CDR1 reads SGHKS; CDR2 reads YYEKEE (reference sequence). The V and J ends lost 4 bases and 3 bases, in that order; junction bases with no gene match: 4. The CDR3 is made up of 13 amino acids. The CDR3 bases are TGTGCCAGCAGCCCGGGACAGAACTACGAGCAGTACTTC. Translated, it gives CASSPGQNYEQYF. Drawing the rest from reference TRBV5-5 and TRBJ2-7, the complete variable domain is DAGVTQSPTHLIKTRGQQVTLRCSPISGHKSVSWYQQVLGQGPQFIFQYYEKEERGRGNFPDRFSARQFPNYSSELNVNALLLGDSALYLCASSPGQNYEQYFGPGTRLTVT.

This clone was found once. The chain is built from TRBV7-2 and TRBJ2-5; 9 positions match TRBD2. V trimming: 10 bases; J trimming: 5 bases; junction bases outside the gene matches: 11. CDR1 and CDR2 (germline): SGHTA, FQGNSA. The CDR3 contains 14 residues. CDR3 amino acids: CATRMAGGRETQYF. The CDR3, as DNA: TGTGCCACCCGGATGGCGGGGGGGCGGGAGACCCAGTACTTC.